Listed here are 21 T cell receptor beta chains from one sample, sequenced in a study of blood T cells in healthy people across ages. The use of a sample-barcoded 5' primer and a J-beta primer mix characterized a second PCR of about 7 to 12 cycles. Each CDR3 protein is one row after TCRdb ran MiXCR on the 5' RACE reads. The sample includes hundreds of thousands of distinct CDR3 sequences, roughly 48% of them seen just once. The source material was blood. These receptor sequences come from a man at least 80 years old in good health.

This clonotype has at least ten counts. The J gene is TRBJ1-1, the V gene TRBV20-1; D is unresolved. Trimming removed 6 bases at V and 4 bases at J, with 15 bases between. CDR1 and CDR2 (germline): DFQATT, SNEGSKA (reference sequence). The CDR3 is 13 amino acids. Here the CDR3 reads CSAPKKVRTEAFF. The DNA of the CDR3 is TGCAGTGCACCCAAAAAGGTCCGCACTGAAGCTTTCTTT.

V is TRBV9 and J is TRBJ2-3; D uncertain. Trimming cost V 1 base and J 0 bases, with 9 bases left between them. The CDR3 has 15 residues. Germline V gene lookup returns CDR1 SGDLS and CDR2 YYNGEE. As DNA, the CDR3 is TGTGCCAGCAGCGTATCCCCCCCTAGCACAGATACGCAGTATTTT. Protein: CASSVSPPSTDTQYF.

The CDR3 reads CASSLAQVTLYGYTF. The CDR3 region has the DNA TGTGCCAGCAGCTTGGCCCAGGTCACTCTTTATGGCTACACCTTC. The chain employs TRBV5-5 and TRBJ1-2; D not resolved. CDR3 length: 15 amino acids. CDR1 is SGHKS and CDR2 is YYEKEE in the germline V gene (reference sequence). V shed 0 bases and J shed 5 bases, with 14 bases lying between them.

This clonotype was observed a few times. The chain has TRBV18 and TRBJ2-1, with a weak D call TRBD2 (5 bases). The V end lost 1 base, the J end lost 5 bases, and 18 bases lay between the germline ends. CDR3 length: 17 amino acids. In germline, CDR1 is KGHSH, CDR2 LQKENI. The CDR3 spells CASSPLRTGRADNEQFF. The CDR3 DNA reads as TGTGCCAGCTCACCACTGAGAACCGGGCGGGCCGACAATGAGCAGTTCTTC.

This clonotype showed up just a few times. The chain recombines TRBV5-1 with TRBJ2-5; TRBD2 matches at 9 bases. The J segment lost 2 bases and the V segment lost 0 bases, leaving 2 bases of the junction unmatched. The CDR3 consists of 15 residues. The germline V gene has CDR1 SGHRS and CDR2 YFSETQ. This CDR3 reads CASSLGLAAQETQYF. The CDR3 DNA reads as TGCGCCAGCAGCTTGGGACTAGCGGCACAAGAGACCCAGTACTTC. The full variable domain, its missing parts supplied by reference TRBV5-1 and TRBJ2-5, is KAGVTQTPRYLIKTRGQQVTLSCSPISGHRSVSWYQQTPGQGLQFLFEYFSETQRNKGNFPGRFSGRQFSNSRSEMNVSTLELGDSALYLCASSLGLAAQETQYFGPGTRLLVL.

The chain employs TRBV2 and TRBJ2-1; D unclear. CDR1 and CDR2 from the germline V gene are SNHLY and FYNNEI. The CDR3 is 12 residues long. Trimming stripped 4 bases from V and 4 bases from J, with 5 bases between. Here the CDR3 DNA reads TGTGCCAGCAGTGTTCCGTACAATGAGCAGTTCTTC. As protein: CASSVPYNEQFF. Using reference TRBV2 and TRBJ2-1 for the parts outside the CDR3, the full variable domain is EPEVTQTPSHQVTQMGQEVILRCVPISNHLYFYWYRQILGQKVEFLVSFYNNEISEKSEIFDDQFSVERPDGSNFTLKIRSTKLEDSAMYFCASSVPYNEQFFGPGTRLTVL.

This clonotype was found a few times. The CDR3 bases are TGTGCCAGCAGCTTGGCCTCTAGCGGGGGGGCCGGAGAGCAGTTCTTC. Its protein is CASSLASSGGAGEQFF. The V gene is TRBV5-8, the J gene TRBJ2-1, with TRBD2 identical over 12 bases. Looked up from germline, CDR1 is SGHTS and CDR2 is YDEGEE. The V and J ends lost 0 bases and 10 bases, in that order; junction bases with no gene match: 8. This CDR3 region has 16 residues.

This rearrangement joins TRBV3-1 to TRBJ2-1, with D possibly being TRBD2 (5 bases). The V end lost 4 bases, the J end lost 7 bases, and 11 bases lay between the germline ends. The CDR3 covers 13 residues. Germline V CDR1 and CDR2: LGHDT, YNNKEL (reference sequence). The CDR3 is CASSLTSSNEQFF. CDR3 in DNA: TGTGCCAGCAGCCTCACTAGTTCGAATGAGCAGTTCTTC.

The rearrangement links TRBV7-2 to TRBJ2-1, with TRBD1 matching 8 bases. Per germline, CDR1 SGHTA and CDR2 FQGNSA. The V gene end was trimmed by 4 bases and the J gene end by 4 bases; junction bases not matched to a gene: 15. This CDR3 is 18 amino acids long. In DNA form, the CDR3 reads TGTGCCAGCAGCTCAGGGACCGGGACAGGCTTGGTATACAATGAGCAGTTCTTC. It codes for CASSSGTGTGLVYNEQFF.

This chain joins TRBV20-1 and TRBJ1-2; 9 nucleotides match TRBD1. This CDR3 has 14 amino acids. Germline CDR1 is DFQATT and CDR2 is SNEGSKA (reference sequence). The trim removed 6 bases at V and 5 bases at J, leaving 10 bases unmatched. As DNA, the CDR3 is TGCAGTGCAAGTACCGGGACAGGGAGGTATGGCTACACCTTC. Translation gives CSASTGTGRYGYTF.

This clonotype appeared a few times. CDR3 sequence (DNA): TGTGCCAGCAGCGGGCAAACAGGGTTTGGCGGGAACGAGCAGTACTTC. Its translation is CASSGQTGFGGNEQYF. The rearrangement joins TRBV7-2 to TRBJ2-4, with D perhaps assigned TRBD1 or TRBD2 (6 bases each). TRBJ2-7 explains the end of the DNA better; the J call may be wrong. Germline V gives CDR1 SGHTA, CDR2 FQGNSA. The CDR3 runs 16 residues.

This clonotype was seen many times. The chain combines TRBV29-1 with TRBJ2-1; D is possibly TRBD1 (6 bases). The length of the CDR3 is 11 residues. The germline V gene has CDR1 SQVTM and CDR2 ANQGSEA. Deletions cut 3 bases from V and 15 bases from J, with 15 bases between. In DNA form, the CDR3 reads TGCAGCGTTGAGGATCCAGGGGTGGGGTTCTTC. It encodes CSVEDPGVGFF.

This clonotype has just a few counts. The genes are TRBV28 and TRBJ2-7; D is perhaps TRBD1 or TRBD2 (5 bases each). CDR3 size: 12 residues. Deletions cut 10 bases from V and 3 bases from J, with 13 bases between. Germline V lookup: CDR1 MDHEN, CDR2 SYDVKM. The CDR3 region is CATTSGSYEQYF. The CDR3 DNA reads TGTGCCACCACGTCAGGGAGCTACGAGCAGTACTTC.

The chain uses TRBV7-2 and TRBJ1-1; D is ambiguous. The CDR3 extends over 15 amino acids. Trimming took off 5 bases at V and 4 bases at J, with 17 bases between the two ends. CDR1 is SGHTA and CDR2 is FQGNSA in the germline V gene. DNA for the CDR3: TGTGCCAGCAGCCTTATGATGGGGTGGGGCACTGAAGCTTTCTTT. As protein: CASSLMMGWGTEAFF.

The chain couples TRBV7-2 to TRBJ2-3; D perhaps matches TRBD1 (6 bases). This CDR3 is built from 13 residues. Germline V gene data show CDR1 as SGHTA and CDR2 as FQGNSA. V was clipped by 5 bases and J by 5 bases, with 11 bases between them. CDR3 amino acids: CASSVQGQDTQYF. The CDR3 region has the DNA TGTGCCAGCAGCGTACAGGGCCAAGATACGCAGTATTTT.

The chain combines TRBV4-3 with TRBJ1-1; no definite D call. This CDR3 is 14 amino acids long. The germline gives CDR1 LGHNA, CDR2 YSLEER. The V end was cut by 0 bases, the J end by 2 bases, with 7 bases between. The CDR3 here is CASSQDADNTEAFF. The CDR3 DNA follows: TGCGCCAGCAGCCAAGATGCCGATAACACTGAAGCTTTCTTT.

This clonotype was counted between two and nine times. V usage is TRBV7-2 and J usage is TRBJ2-1; 9 bases align to TRBD2. Per the germline V gene, CDR1 is SGHTA and CDR2 is FQGNSA. J gave up 7 bases and V 5 bases, and 9 bases lay outside the gene matches. This CDR3 is built from 15 residues. This CDR3 reads CASSPFLAGDNEQFF. The CDR3 DNA sequence: TGTGCCAGCAGCCCCTTTTTAGCGGGAGATAATGAGCAGTTCTTC.

V gene TRBV11-2 combines with J gene TRBJ2-7; D possibly matches TRBD1 or TRBD2 (6 bases each). The germline V gene has CDR1 SGHAT and CDR2 FQNNGV. The CDR3 sequence is 13 residues long. V was shortened by 4 bases and J by 7 bases, with 14 bases between the two germline ends. CDR3 bases: TGTGCCAGCAGCTCACCGACTAGGGGGGAGCAGTACTTC. It specifies CASSSPTRGEQYF.

There are many counts of this clonotype. The chain carries TRBV6-5 and TRBJ2-1; TRBD2 might be the D (5 bases). The germline V gene encodes CDR1 MNHEY and CDR2 SVGAGI. V was cut by 7 bases and J by 4 bases, with 14 bases left in between. The CDR3 runs 14 residues. The CDR3 is CASIERSRYNEQFF. DNA of the CDR3: TGTGCCAGCATTGAGCGGAGTCGGTACAATGAGCAGTTCTTC.

The chain recombines TRBV3-1 with TRBJ1-6; no clear D. The CDR3 is 13 residues long. Germline values: CDR1 LGHDT, CDR2 YNNKEL (reference sequence). With 1 base removed from V and 9 bases from J, the gap between germline ends came to 7 bases. CDR3 amino acids: CASSQGAFSPLHF. The CDR3 nucleotides read TGTGCCAGCAGCCAAGGCGCGTTTTCACCCCTCCACTTT.

The chain is built from TRBV2 and TRBJ1-2; unclear D gene. The CDR3 sequence is 15 residues long. Germline V gene sequence: CDR1 SNHLY, CDR2 FYNNEI. V gave up 7 bases and J gave up 1 base, with 16 bases separating them. Here the CDR3 reads CASNPRDFGNYGYTF. The CDR3 region has the DNA TGTGCCAGCAATCCTCGGGATTTTGGTAACTATGGCTACACCTTC.